These 28 T cell receptor beta chains came from one sample sequenced in a study of shared clonotypes between healthy human individuals. TCRdb keeps only in-frame clones here, not all; method: immunoSEQ multiplex PCR. Found here are 2,500,000 or so clones, around 90% of them singletons; the top ten hold approximately 0.41%. The sequencing input was naive CD4+ T cells from PBMCs. The subset here: CD45RA+ positively selected. These receptors were taken from a man between 18 and 35 years old in good health. Some clones in this sample may be carry-over from other donors' samples.

This rearrangement joins TRBV6-6 to TRBJ2-1, with TRBD2 identical over 11 bases. With V trimmed by 5 bases and J by 4 bases, 4 bases remained unmatched. This CDR3 spans 15 amino acids. From germline, CDR1 is MNHNY and CDR2 SVGAGI (reference sequence). CDR3 sequence: CASSQGLAAYNEQFF. The CDR3, as DNA: TGTGCCAGCAGTCAGGGACTAGCGGCATACAATGAGCAGTTCTTC.

The genes are TRBV4-1 and TRBJ2-5, with TRBD2 matching over 8 bases. The trim removed 8 bases at V and 0 bases at J, leaving 2 bases unmatched. This CDR3 has 13 amino acids. The V gene's germline CDR1 is MGHRA and CDR2 YSYEKL. The chain's CDR3 is CASRGLDQETQYF. DNA for the CDR3: TGCGCCAGCCGGGGACTAGACCAAGAGACCCAGTACTTC.

This chain links TRBV9 with TRBJ2-1, with 8 bases lining up with TRBD2. The CDR3 extends over 15 amino acids. Trimming at V came to 4 bases and at J to 6 bases, leaving 9 bases not matched to a gene. From germline, CDR1 is SGDLS and CDR2 YYNGEE. The CDR3 protein is CASSQTGGPINEQFF. The CDR3 DNA reads TGTGCCAGCAGCCAGACGGGAGGGCCTATCAATGAGCAGTTCTTC. Full variable domain (outside the CDR3, taken from reference TRBV9 and TRBJ2-1): DSGVTQTPKHLITATGQRVTLRCSPRSGDLSVYWYQQSLDQGLQFLIQYYNGEERAKGNILERFSAQQFPDLHSELNLSSLELGDSALYFCASSQTGGPINEQFFGPGTRLTVL.

The V gene is TRBV6-1, the J gene TRBJ2-7, with a weak D call TRBD1 (8 bases). The ends were cut back, 4 bases at V and 2 bases at J, with 15 bases in the middle. CDR3 length equals 15 residues. The germline V gene has CDR1 MNHNS and CDR2 SASEGT. Here the CDR3 DNA reads TGTGCCAGCAGTGCCGGACAGGGAGGGGCCTACGAGCAGTACTTC. It codes for CASSAGQGGAYEQYF.

With respect to this clone: Other nucleotide sequences from this sample produce the same CDR3. This chain connects TRBV6-5 to TRBJ2-3, with TRBD1 as a possible D gene (5 bases). The CDR3 contains 13 residues. CDR1 and CDR2 from the germline V gene are MNHEY and SVGAGI. The V and J ends lost 6 bases and 0 bases respectively, with 7 bases between them. The CDR3 is CASRDTSTDTQYF. The CDR3, as DNA: TGTGCCAGCAGGGACACAAGCACAGATACGCAGTATTTT.

The rearrangement links TRBV18 to TRBJ1-2; a possible D gene is TRBD1 (6 bases). Germline CDR1 is KGHSH and CDR2 is LQKENI. The V end lost 3 bases, the J end lost 4 bases, and 9 bases lay between the germline ends. The CDR3 has 13 amino acids. The CDR3 is CASSPGTPYGYTF. The DNA of the CDR3 is TGTGCCAGCTCACCCGGGACACCCTATGGCTACACCTTC. The whole variable domain, remainder taken from reference TRBV18 and TRBJ1-2, is NAGVMQNPRHLVRRRGQEARLRCSPMKGHSHVYWYRQLPEEGLKFMVYLQKENIIDESGMPKERFSAEFPKEGPSILRIQQVVRGDSAAYFCASSPGTPYGYTFGSGTRLTVV.

A remark on this clone: This CDR3 is also generated by other DNA sequences in the sample. V gene TRBV9 combines with J gene TRBJ2-3; D is possibly TRBD1 or TRBD2 (7 bases each). The germline gives CDR1 SGDLS, CDR2 YYNGEE. Between the trimmed V and J ends, which lost 4 bases and 0 bases, there was a span of 12 bases. The CDR3 covers 15 residues. CDR3 bases: TGTGCCAGCAGCCCAGGGGGGGCGAGCACAGATACGCAGTATTTT. Its protein is CASSPGGASTDTQYF.

The J gene is TRBJ2-2, the V gene TRBV5-1; TRBD2 matches 13 bases. Germline-derived CDR1 and CDR2 are SGHRS and YFSETQ. The V and J ends lost 4 bases and 5 bases, in that order; junction bases with no gene match: 2. This CDR3 region has 15 residues. In DNA form, the CDR3 reads TGCGCCAGCAGCCGGACTAGCGGGGGTACCGGGGAGCTGTTTTTT. Encoded protein: CASSRTSGGTGELFF.

The genes are TRBV5-1 and TRBJ1-1, with 7 bases fitting TRBD1. The CDR3 consists of 13 residues. V was pared by 0 bases and J by 7 bases, with 3 bases of the junction left unmatched. CDR1 and CDR2 from the germline V gene are SGHRS and YFSETQ. The CDR3 sequence is CASSLARDSEAFF. The CDR3 nucleotides are TGCGCCAGCAGCTTGGCCAGGGACAGTGAAGCTTTCTTT.

The chain uses TRBV11-2 and TRBJ1-5; TRBD1 might be the D (5 bases). Germline V gene lookup returns CDR1 SGHAT and CDR2 FQNNGV. The CDR3 length is 15 residues. V dropped 1 base and J dropped 5 bases, with 12 bases sitting between them. DNA for the CDR3: TGTGCCAGCAGCTTAGCCGCAGGGATGTATCAGCCCCAGCATTTT. This encodes CASSLAAGMYQPQHF.

V usage is TRBV18 and J usage is TRBJ2-5; no firm D call. V lost 5 bases and J 5 bases, leaving 6 bases between the germline ends. Per the germline V gene, CDR1 is KGHSH and CDR2 is LQKENI. The CDR3 has 11 residues. CDR3 in DNA: TGTGCCAGCTCATCCTCGGAGACCCAGTACTTC. Protein sequence: CASSSSETQYF.

The gene calls are TRBV7-2 and TRBJ1-5; D might be TRBD1 (6 bases). Germline CDR1 reads SGHTA; CDR2 reads FQGNSA. Deletions cut 3 bases from V and 0 bases from J, with 15 bases between. The CDR3 extends over 17 amino acids. The CDR3 sequence: CASSLEGGRFSNQPQHF. CDR3 DNA: TGTGCCAGCAGCTTGGAGGGGGGGAGGTTTAGCAATCAGCCCCAGCATTTT.

The chain carries TRBV5-1 and TRBJ2-3, with unresolved D. CDR3 length: 13 amino acids. Trimming left V 2 bases short and J 6 bases short, with 10 bases between. CDR1 and CDR2 (germline): SGHRS, YFSETQ. For the CDR3, the DNA is TGCGCCAGCAGCTTCGGCCCCCTGGATACGCAGTATTTT. Its translation: CASSFGPLDTQYF.

This clone was detected only a few times. The sample carries other DNA sequences with the same CDR3. V usage is TRBV14 and J usage is TRBJ2-5; tentatively, D is TRBD2 (6 bases). The CDR3 covers 13 residues. Looked up from germline, CDR1 is SGHDN and CDR2 is FVKESK. V was shortened by 4 bases and J by 1 base, with 7 bases between the two germline ends. CDR3 residues: CASSRGLQETQYF. In DNA form, the CDR3 reads TGTGCCAGCAGCCGGGGACTCCAAGAGACCCAGTACTTC.

The rearrangement joins TRBV27 to TRBJ2-1; D perhaps matches TRBD2 (6 bases). The CDR3 is made up of 16 amino acids. The germline V gene encodes CDR1 MNHEY and CDR2 SMNVEV (reference sequence). Trimming pared 1 base from V and 1 base from J, leaving 11 bases between. This chain's CDR3 is CASSLLGRTSYNEQFF. For the CDR3, the DNA is TGTGCCAGCAGTTTATTAGGGAGGACTTCCTACAATGAGCAGTTCTTC.

V is TRBV28 and J is TRBJ2-7, with D possibly matching TRBD1 (7 bases). Deletions cut 7 bases from V and 3 bases from J, with 13 bases between. The CDR3 is made up of 13 amino acids. Looked up from germline, CDR1 is MDHEN and CDR2 is SYDVKM. Here the CDR3 reads CASNRQGLYEQYF. DNA of the CDR3: TGTGCCAGCAACAGACAGGGACTCTACGAGCAGTACTTC.

This chain joins TRBV29-1 and TRBJ2-2, with 7 bases identical to TRBD1. V dropped 4 bases and J dropped 4; count of bases not matched to a gene: 12. Germline V gene sequence: CDR1 SQVTM, CDR2 ANQGSEA. This CDR3 comprises 16 residues. Here the CDR3 DNA reads TGCAGCGTTGGAAGCCCGTCGACAGGGATCACCGGGGAGCTGTTTTTT. Protein: CSVGSPSTGITGELFF.

With respect to this clone: Other DNA sequences of this sample code for an identical CDR3. The chain employs TRBV18 and TRBJ1-1; D remains ambiguous. V gave up 2 bases and J gave up 0 bases, with 7 bases separating them. The CDR3 consists of 14 residues. Germline CDR1 and CDR2: KGHSH and LQKENI. This chain's CDR3 is CASSPGRMNTEAFF. The CDR3 DNA is TGTGCCAGCTCACCAGGACGTATGAACACTGAAGCTTTCTTT.

V is TRBV7-2 and J is TRBJ2-3; D not resolved. CDR3 length equals 12 residues. V lost 10 bases and J lost 3, with 11 bases in between. Germline V lookup: CDR1 SGHTA, CDR2 FQGNSA. CDR3 in DNA: TGTGCCACCCGCCTCGATACAGATACGCAGTATTTT. Its translation is CATRLDTDTQYF.

The chain carries TRBV7-6 and TRBJ2-7; D remains unclear. Germline CDR1 reads SGHVS; CDR2 reads FNYEAQ. This CDR3 is 14 amino acids long. Deletions cut 0 bases from V and 3 bases from J, with 9 bases between. This CDR3 is CASSLASQIYEQYF. As DNA, the CDR3 is TGTGCCAGCAGCTTAGCCTCCCAGATCTACGAGCAGTACTTC.

This clone was counted a few times. One end of the junction does not line up with germline, which may come from a read error. This chain connects TRBV5-1 to TRBJ2-5, with D possibly TRBD1 on 6 matching bases. Germline lookup yields CDR1 SGHRS and CDR2 YFSETQ. This CDR3 comprises 16 residues. CDR3 sequence (DNA): TGCGCCAGCAGTTTGGAACCGGGACACCTCCAAGAGACCCAGTACTTC. Translation: CASSLEPGHLQETQYF.

V is TRBV6-1 and J is TRBJ1-5; 7 positions match TRBD1. Losses at the gene ends were 6 bases for V and 5 bases for J; bases not matched to a gene: 7. This CDR3 comprises 14 residues. Germline loops: CDR1 MNHNS, CDR2 SASEGT. The chain's CDR3 is CASRAPGGHQPQHF. The DNA for the CDR3 is TGTGCCAGCAGAGCCCCAGGGGGGCATCAGCCCCAGCATTTT.

J is TRBJ1-3 and V is TRBV6-4, with 9 bases fitting TRBD1. The CDR3 has 15 amino acids. The germline V gene encodes CDR1 MRHNA and CDR2 SNTAGT. The trim removed 7 bases at V and 8 bases at J, leaving 12 bases unmatched. For the CDR3, the DNA is TGTGCCAGCAATCTTGGACAGGGGATAGTAGACACCATATATTTT. It is translated as CASNLGQGIVDTIYF.

The genes are TRBV29-1 and TRBJ2-2; a weak D match, TRBD1 (6 bases). Germline assignment: CDR1 SQVTM and CDR2 ANQGSEA. V lost 5 bases and J 1 base, leaving 8 bases between the germline ends. The CDR3 covers 13 residues. The CDR3: CSVTTGNTGELFF. In nucleotides, the CDR3 is TGCAGCGTTACGACAGGGAACACCGGGGAGCTGTTTTTT.

This clone showed up just once. The CDR3 here is CASSAPGTDFWGYTF. The CDR3 DNA follows: TGTGCCAGCAGCGCGCCCGGGACGGACTTTTGGGGCTACACCTTC. V gene TRBV5-4 combines with J gene TRBJ1-2; weak D call: TRBD1 (5 bases). The germline V and J ends were trimmed by 4 bases and 8 bases, with 21 bases remaining between them. Germline V gene lookup returns CDR1 SGHNT and CDR2 YYREEE (reference sequence). The CDR3 runs 15 residues.

The table lists this clone with a few counts. The rearrangement uses TRBV7-9 and TRBJ1-2; D uncertain. The CDR3 has 15 amino acids. Germline V lookup: CDR1 SEHNR, CDR2 FQNEAQ (reference sequence). V lost 2 bases and J lost 8, with 18 bases in between. CDR3 DNA sequence: TGTGCCAGCAGCTTATCCGGCAGTGGCGGTGGAGGCTACACCTTC. Translated, it gives CASSLSGSGGGGYTF.

The chain combines TRBV9 with TRBJ2-1, with 8 nucleotides matching TRBD2. Germline trimming cut 2 bases from V and 4 bases from J; bases unmatched to any gene: 8. CDR3 length equals 16 residues. CDR1 and CDR2 (germline): SGDLS, YYNGEE. The CDR3 nucleotides read TGTGCCAGCAGCGTCGGGGGTAGCGGGAATTACAATGAGCAGTTCTTC. As protein: CASSVGGSGNYNEQFF.

This clone was recorded only once. The V gene is TRBV19, the J gene TRBJ1-3, with D tentatively TRBD1 (5 bases). The CDR3 length is 16 residues. Trimming took off 3 bases at V and 7 bases at J, with 19 bases between the two ends. CDR1 and CDR2 from the germline V gene are LNHDA and SQIVND (reference sequence). The chain's CDR3 is CASSIPGAPRGNTIYF. The CDR3 region has the DNA TGTGCCAGTAGTATTCCTGGGGCGCCCCGAGGGAACACCATATATTTT.